The source of this T cell receptor (beta chain) is a study of PD-1 blockade in classical Hodgkin lymphoma. As for time point: newly diagnosed, previously untreated cHL patient sample. V was clipped by 4 bases and J by 4 bases; unmatched bases: 4. The CDR3 covers 15 residues. In germline, CDR1 is MGHRA, CDR2 YSYEKL. Some clones are missing from TCRdb's copy, which holds only in-frame ones; the method was immunoSEQ multiplex PCR. The sample holds 25,000 to 35,000 clones, 85% to 95% seen once. The receptor's source is a human donor with classical Hodgkin lymphoma. Sequenced material: peripheral blood mononuclear cells (PBMCs). The chain recombines TRBV4-1 with TRBJ1-6; 7 bases match TRBD1. The CDR3 spells CASSPGTVYNSPLHF. The DNA of the CDR3 is TGCGCCAGCAGCCCGGGGACAGTTTATAATTCACCCCTCCACTTT.